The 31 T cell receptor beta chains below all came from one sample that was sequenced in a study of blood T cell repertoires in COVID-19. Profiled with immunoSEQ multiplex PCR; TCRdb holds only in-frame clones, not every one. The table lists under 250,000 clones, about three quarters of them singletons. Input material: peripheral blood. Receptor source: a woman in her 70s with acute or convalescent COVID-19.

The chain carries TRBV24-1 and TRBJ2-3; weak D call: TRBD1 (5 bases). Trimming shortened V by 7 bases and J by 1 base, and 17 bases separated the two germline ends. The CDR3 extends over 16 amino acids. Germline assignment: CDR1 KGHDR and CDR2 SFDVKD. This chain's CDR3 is CATSSSIRGGTDTQYF. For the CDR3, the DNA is TGTGCCACCAGCTCCTCTATTAGGGGCGGCACAGATACGCAGTATTTT.

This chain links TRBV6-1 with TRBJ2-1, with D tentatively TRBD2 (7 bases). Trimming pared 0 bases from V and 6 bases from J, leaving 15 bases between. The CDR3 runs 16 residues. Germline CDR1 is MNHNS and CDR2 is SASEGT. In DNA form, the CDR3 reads TGTGCCAGCAGTGAAGCAGGCGGGGGCTCTTTCAATGAGCAGTTCTTC. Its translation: CASSEAGGGSFNEQFF.

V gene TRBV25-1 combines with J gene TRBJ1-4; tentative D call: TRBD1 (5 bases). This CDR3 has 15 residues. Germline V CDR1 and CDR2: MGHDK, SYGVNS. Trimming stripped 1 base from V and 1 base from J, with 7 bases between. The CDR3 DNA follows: TGTGCCAGCAGTGAATGGGGGGTAACTAATGAAAAACTGTTTTTT. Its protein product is CASSEWGVTNEKLFF. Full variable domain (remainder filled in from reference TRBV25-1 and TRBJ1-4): EADIYQTPRYLVIGTGKKITLECSQTMGHDKMYWYQQDPGMELHLIHYSYGVNSTEKGDLSSESTVSRIRTEHFPLTLESARPSHTSQYLCASSEWGVTNEKLFFGSGTQLSVL.

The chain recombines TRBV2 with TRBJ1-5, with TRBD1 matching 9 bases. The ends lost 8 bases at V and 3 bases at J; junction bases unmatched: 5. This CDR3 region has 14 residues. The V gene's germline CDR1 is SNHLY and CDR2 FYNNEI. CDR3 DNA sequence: TGTGCCAGCCTCCGGGACAGGGACAATCAGCCCCAGCATTTT. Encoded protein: CASLRDRDNQPQHF. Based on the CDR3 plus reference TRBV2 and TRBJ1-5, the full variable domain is EPEVTQTPSHQVTQMGQEVILRCVPISNHLYFYWYRQILGQKVEFLVSFYNNEISEKSEIFDDQFSVERPDGSNFTLKIRSTKLEDSAMYFCASLRDRDNQPQHFGDGTRLSIL.

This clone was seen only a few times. The CDR3 loop is CASSFGRGQNSPLHF. DNA for the CDR3: TGTGCCAGCAGCTTTGGCAGGGGGCAAAATTCACCCCTCCACTTT. V usage is TRBV5-4 and J usage is TRBJ1-6, with 8 bases matching TRBD1. CDR1 SGHNT and CDR2 YYREEE come from the germline V gene (reference sequence). J was trimmed by 7 bases and V by 2 bases; bases with no gene match: 5. The CDR3 is 15 amino acids.

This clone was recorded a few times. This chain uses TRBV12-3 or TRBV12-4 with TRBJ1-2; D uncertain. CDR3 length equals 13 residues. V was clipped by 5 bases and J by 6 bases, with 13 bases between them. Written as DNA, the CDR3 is TGTGCCAGCAGTCCCGACGGGGTGGATGGCTACACCTTC. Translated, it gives CASSPDGVDGYTF.

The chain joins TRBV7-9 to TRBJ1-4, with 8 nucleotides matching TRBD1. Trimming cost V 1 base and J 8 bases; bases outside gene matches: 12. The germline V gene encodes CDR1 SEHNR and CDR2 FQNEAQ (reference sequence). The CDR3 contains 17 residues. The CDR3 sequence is CASSLGSQGATREKLFF. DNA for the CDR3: TGTGCCAGCAGCTTAGGGTCGCAGGGGGCTACTAGAGAAAAACTGTTTTTT. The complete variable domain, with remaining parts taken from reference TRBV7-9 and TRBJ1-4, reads DTGVSQNPRHKITKRGQNVTFRCDPISEHNRLYWYRQTLGQGPEFLTYFQNEAQLEKSRLLSDRFSAERPKGSFSTLEIQRTEQGDSAMYLCASSLGSQGATREKLFFGSGTQLSVL.

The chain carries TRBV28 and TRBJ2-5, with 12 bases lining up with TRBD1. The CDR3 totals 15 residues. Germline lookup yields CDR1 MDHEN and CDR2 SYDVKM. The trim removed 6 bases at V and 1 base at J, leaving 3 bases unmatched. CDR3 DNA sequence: TGTGCCAGCAGCCGGGACAGGGGGCGCCAAGAGACCCAGTACTTC. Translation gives CASSRDRGRQETQYF.

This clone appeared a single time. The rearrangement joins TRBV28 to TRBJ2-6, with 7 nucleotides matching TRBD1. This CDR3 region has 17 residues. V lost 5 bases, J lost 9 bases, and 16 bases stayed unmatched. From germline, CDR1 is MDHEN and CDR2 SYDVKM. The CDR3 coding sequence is TGTGCCAGCAGTAACCGACAGGGTACCTCACTTGTCAACGTCCTGACTTTC. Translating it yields CASSNRQGTSLVNVLTF.

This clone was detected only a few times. This chain's CDR3 is CASSPPGTRDNEQFF. The DNA for the CDR3 is TGTGCCAGTAGTCCACCCGGGACTAGAGACAATGAGCAGTTCTTC. The chain joins TRBV19 to TRBJ2-1, with TRBD2 matching over 8 bases. The trim removed 5 bases at V and 5 bases at J, leaving 8 bases unmatched. Germline V CDR1 and CDR2: LNHDA, SQIVND (reference sequence). The CDR3 is 15 residues long.

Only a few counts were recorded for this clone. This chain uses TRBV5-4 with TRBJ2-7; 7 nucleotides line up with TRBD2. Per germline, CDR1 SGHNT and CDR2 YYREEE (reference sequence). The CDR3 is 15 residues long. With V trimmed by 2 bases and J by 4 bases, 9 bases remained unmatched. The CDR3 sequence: CASSLGREPEYEQYF. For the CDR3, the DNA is TGTGCCAGCAGCTTAGGGCGGGAGCCGGAGTACGAGCAGTACTTC.

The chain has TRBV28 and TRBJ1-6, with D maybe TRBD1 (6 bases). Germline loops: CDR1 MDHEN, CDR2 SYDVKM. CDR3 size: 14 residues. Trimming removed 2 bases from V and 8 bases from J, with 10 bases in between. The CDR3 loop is CASSLGQGHSPLHF. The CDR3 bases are TGTGCCAGCAGTTTAGGGCAGGGGCATTCACCCCTCCACTTT.

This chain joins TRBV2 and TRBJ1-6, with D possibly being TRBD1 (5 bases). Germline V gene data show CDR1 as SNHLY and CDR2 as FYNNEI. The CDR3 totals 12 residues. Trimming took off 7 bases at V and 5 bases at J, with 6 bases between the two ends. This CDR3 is CASKDNNSPLHF. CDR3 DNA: TGTGCCAGCAAGGACAATAATTCACCCCTCCACTTT.

The CDR3 sequence is CASSPRGLAGSYNEQFF. CDR3 DNA sequence: TGTGCCAGCTCACCGAGGGGACTAGCGGGATCCTACAATGAGCAGTTCTTC. The chain links TRBV18 to TRBJ2-1; 13 positions match TRBD2. There are 17 residues in the CDR3. V was clipped by 3 bases and J by 1 base; unmatched bases: 3. CDR1 is KGHSH and CDR2 is LQKENI in the germline V gene.

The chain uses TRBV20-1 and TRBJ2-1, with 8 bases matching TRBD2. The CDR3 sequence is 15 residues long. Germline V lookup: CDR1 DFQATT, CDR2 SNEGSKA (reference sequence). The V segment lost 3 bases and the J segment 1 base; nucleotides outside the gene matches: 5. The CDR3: CSASVLAGSYNEQFF. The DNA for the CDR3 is TGCAGTGCTAGTGTTTTAGCGGGGTCCTACAATGAGCAGTTCTTC.

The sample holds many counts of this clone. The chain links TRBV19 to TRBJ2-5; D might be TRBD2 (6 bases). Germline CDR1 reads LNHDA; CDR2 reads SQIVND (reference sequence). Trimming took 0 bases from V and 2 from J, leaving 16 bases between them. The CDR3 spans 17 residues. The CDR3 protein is CASSIDLGGWGQETQYF. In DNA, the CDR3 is TGTGCCAGTAGTATAGATCTGGGGGGATGGGGACAAGAGACCCAGTACTTC.

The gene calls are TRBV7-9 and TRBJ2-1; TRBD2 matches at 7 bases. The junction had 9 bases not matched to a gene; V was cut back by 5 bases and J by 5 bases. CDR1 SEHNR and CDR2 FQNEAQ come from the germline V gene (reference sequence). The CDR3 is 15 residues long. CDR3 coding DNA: TGTGCCAGCAGCCCCACGGGACTATACGACAATGAGCAGTTCTTC. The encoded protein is CASSPTGLYDNEQFF.

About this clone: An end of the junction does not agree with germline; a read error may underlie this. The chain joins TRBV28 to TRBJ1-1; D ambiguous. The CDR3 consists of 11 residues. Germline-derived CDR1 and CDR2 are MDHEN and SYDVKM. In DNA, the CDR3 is TGTGCCTGCAGAGACTACACTGAAGCTTTCTTT. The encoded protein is CACRDYTEAFF.

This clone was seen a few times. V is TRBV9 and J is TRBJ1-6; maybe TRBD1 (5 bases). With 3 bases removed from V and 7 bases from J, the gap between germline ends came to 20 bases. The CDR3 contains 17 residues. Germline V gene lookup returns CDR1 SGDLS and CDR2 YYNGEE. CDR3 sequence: CASSAAGAGMVNSPLHF. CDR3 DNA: TGTGCCAGCAGCGCCGCTGGGGCAGGGATGGTAAATTCACCCCTCCACTTT.

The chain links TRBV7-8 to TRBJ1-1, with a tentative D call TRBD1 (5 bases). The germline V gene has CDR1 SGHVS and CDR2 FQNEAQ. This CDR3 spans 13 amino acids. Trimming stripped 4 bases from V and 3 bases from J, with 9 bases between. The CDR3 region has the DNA TGTGCCAGCAGCTCCCAGGGTTACACTGAAGCTTTCTTT. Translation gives CASSSQGYTEAFF.

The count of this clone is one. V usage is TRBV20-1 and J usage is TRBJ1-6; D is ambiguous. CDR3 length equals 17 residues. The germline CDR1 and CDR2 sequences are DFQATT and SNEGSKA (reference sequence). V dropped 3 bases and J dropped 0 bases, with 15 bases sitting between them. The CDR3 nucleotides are TGCAGTGCTAGTGTAGTCTCGAGGAGCTCCTATAATTCACCCCTCCACTTT. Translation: CSASVVSRSSYNSPLHF.

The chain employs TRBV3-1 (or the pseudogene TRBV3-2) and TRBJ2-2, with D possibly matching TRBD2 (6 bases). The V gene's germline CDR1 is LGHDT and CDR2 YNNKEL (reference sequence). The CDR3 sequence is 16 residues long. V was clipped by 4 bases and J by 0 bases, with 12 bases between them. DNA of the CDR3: TGTGCCAGCAGCCTCCGGGAGAGGGCGAACACCGGGGAGCTGTTTTTT. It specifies CASSLRERANTGELFF.

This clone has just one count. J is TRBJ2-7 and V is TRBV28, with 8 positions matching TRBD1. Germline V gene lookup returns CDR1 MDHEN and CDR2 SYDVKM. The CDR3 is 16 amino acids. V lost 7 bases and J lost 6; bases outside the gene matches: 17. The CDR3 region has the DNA TGTGCCAGCACCCTCCCGTTTGCAGGGGGCTGGGGCGAGCAGTACTTC. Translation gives CASTLPFAGGWGEQYF.

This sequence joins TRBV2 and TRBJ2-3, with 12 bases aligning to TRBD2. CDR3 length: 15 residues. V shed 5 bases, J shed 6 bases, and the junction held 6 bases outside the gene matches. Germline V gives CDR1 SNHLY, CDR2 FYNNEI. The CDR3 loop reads CASSLTSGSVDTQYF. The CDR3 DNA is TGTGCCAGCAGTCTGACTAGCGGGAGTGTCGATACGCAGTATTTT. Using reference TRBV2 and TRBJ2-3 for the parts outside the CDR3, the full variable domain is EPEVTQTPSHQVTQMGQEVILRCVPISNHLYFYWYRQILGQKVEFLVSFYNNEISEKSEIFDDQFSVERPDGSNFTLKIRSTKLEDSAMYFCASSLTSGSVDTQYFGPGTRLTVL.

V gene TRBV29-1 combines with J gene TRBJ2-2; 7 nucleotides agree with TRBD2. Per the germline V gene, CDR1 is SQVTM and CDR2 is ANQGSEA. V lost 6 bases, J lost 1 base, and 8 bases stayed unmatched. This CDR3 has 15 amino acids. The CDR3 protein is CSVRPSGRNTGELFF. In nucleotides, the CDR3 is TGCAGCGTGCGACCTAGCGGCAGGAACACCGGGGAGCTGTTTTTT.

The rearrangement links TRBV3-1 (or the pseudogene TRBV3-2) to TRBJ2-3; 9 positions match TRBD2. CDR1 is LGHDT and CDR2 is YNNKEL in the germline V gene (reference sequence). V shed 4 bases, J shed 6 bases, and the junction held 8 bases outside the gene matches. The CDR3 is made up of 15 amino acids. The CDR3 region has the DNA TGTGCCAGCAGCCTGGGGACTAGCTCTTCCGATACGCAGTATTTT. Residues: CASSLGTSSSDTQYF.

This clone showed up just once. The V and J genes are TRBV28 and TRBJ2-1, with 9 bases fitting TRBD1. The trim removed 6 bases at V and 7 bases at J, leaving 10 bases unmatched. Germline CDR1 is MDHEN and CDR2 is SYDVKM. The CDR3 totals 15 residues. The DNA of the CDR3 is TGTGCCAGCAGAAAAAACCGGGACAGGGTAAATGAGCAGTTCTTC. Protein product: CASRKNRDRVNEQFF.

The CDR3 DNA sequence: TGTGCCAGCTCACCTCAGGCCGGGACAGGGAATGCCGAGCAGTACTTC. This translates into CASSPQAGTGNAEQYF. V gene TRBV18 combines with J gene TRBJ2-7; 9 bases line up with TRBD1. This CDR3 spans 16 amino acids. Germline lookup yields CDR1 KGHSH and CDR2 LQKENI. With 3 bases clipped from V and 6 bases from J, the junction kept 12 bases outside the gene matches.

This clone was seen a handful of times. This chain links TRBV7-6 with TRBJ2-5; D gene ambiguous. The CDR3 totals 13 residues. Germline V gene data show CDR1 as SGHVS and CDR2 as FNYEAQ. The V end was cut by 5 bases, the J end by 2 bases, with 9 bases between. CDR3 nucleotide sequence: TGTGCCAGCAGCCAAAACTCGCAAGAGACCCAGTACTTC. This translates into CASSQNSQETQYF.

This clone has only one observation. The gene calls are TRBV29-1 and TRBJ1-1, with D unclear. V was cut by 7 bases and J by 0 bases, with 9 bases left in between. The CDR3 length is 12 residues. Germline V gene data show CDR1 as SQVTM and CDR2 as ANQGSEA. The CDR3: CSGAQLNTEAFF. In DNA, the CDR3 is TGCAGCGGAGCACAGTTGAACACTGAAGCTTTCTTT.

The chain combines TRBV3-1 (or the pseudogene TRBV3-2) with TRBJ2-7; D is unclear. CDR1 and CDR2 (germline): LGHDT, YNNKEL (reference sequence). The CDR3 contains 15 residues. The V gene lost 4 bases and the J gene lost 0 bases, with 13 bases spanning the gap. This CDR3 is CASSRGSEPSYEQYF. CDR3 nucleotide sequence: TGTGCCAGCAGCCGCGGCAGCGAGCCCTCCTACGAGCAGTACTTC.